This T cell receptor beta chain was observed in a study of cytomegalovirus exposure and HLA in healthy donors. Regarding the study as a whole: Cytomegalovirus-associated TCR beta chains were listed, numbering some 180.

To note about this clone: Its antigen is as yet unknown. The junction departs from germline at one end; a sequencing error may be responsible.

It was the approximately 110-subject validation cohort, separate from the roughly 700-subject first cohort, to which the donors belonged. This CDR3 has 13 amino acids. Looked up from germline, CDR1 is SSHAT and CDR2 is FNYEAQ (reference sequence). Sequencing was performed with immunoSEQ multiplex PCR; in TCRdb, only in-frame clones are kept and a portion is missing. The sample has about 160,000 clones, 95% to 97% seen once; the top ten hold roughly 1%. The material sequenced was PBMCs. The J gene is TRBJ2-1, the V gene TRBV7-7; no reliable D call. This TCR was recovered from a woman under 30 in good health and CMV-seronegative. The CDR3, as DNA: TGTGCTAGCAGCTTAGGCAGGTACAATGAGCAGTTCTTC. Translated: CASSLGRYNEQFF. Full variable domain (rest looked up from reference TRBV7-7 and TRBJ2-1): GAGVSQSPRYKVTKRGQDVTLRCDPISSHATLYWYQQALGQGPEFLTYFNYEAQPDKSGLPSDRFSAERPEGSISTLTIQRTEQRDSAMYRCASSLGRYNEQFFGPGTRLTVL.